This T cell receptor (beta chain) originates from a study of beta chain features in type 1 diabetes. This clone has just a few counts. Its cognate antigen is unknown. In germline, CDR1 is SGHDT, CDR2 YYEEEE. The length of the CDR3 is 14 residues. The germline V and J ends were trimmed by 3 bases and 0 bases, with 10 bases remaining between them. Expressed TCRB transcripts were sequenced, since all the RNA that had been isolated was reverse transcribed. The data were produced by immunoSEQ multiplex PCR, yet TCRdb's version contains in-frame clones alone and is incomplete. Here the sample spans under 800,000 clones, around a sixth being singletons. The study's findings and limits: Sequencing used cDNA, and cells with high TCR expression could therefore be over-represented. A potential influence of HLA type upon TCRB rearrangement remained unresolved herein.

This TCR derives from a young man in good health. The sequenced material came from naive CD4+ T cells from blood. The J gene is TRBJ2-7, the V gene TRBV5-6; no clear D gene. The CDR3 sequence: CASSSFGPSYEQYF. The CDR3 nucleotides read TGTGCCAGCAGCTCCTTTGGACCCTCCTACGAGCAGTACTTC.